At least ten counts were recorded for the clone carrying this T cell receptor (beta chain). The antigen is undetermined. Attached unique molecular identifiers marked individual cDNA molecules. In TCRdb, the 5' RACE reads were re-called with MiXCR into one record per CDR3 protein. The sample shows fewer than 75,000 distinct CDR3 sequences, less than 20% of them seen only once. These data belong to a study of early T cells in non-severe SARS-CoV-2 infection. V lost 3 bases, J lost 0 bases, and 5 bases lay in between. The CDR3 is 13 amino acids. CDR1 and CDR2 (germline): LGHNA, YSLEER. General observations from the study: CD4 and private specificities were missed by VDJdb matching, which favored anti-spike CD8 responses.

Here the sequenced sample was whole blood, taken at baseline. The receptor's source is an adult who was a healthcare worker with PCR-confirmed SARS-CoV-2 infection or an uninfected control (not recorded which). V and J are TRBV4-3 and TRBJ2-5; D gene uncertain. The CDR3 reads CASSQGYQETQYF. Written as DNA, the CDR3 is TGCGCCAGCAGCCAGGGGTACCAAGAGACCCAGTACTTC.